Below, 21 T cell receptor beta chains from the same sample are listed, as sequenced in a study of blood T cell repertoires in COVID-19. Measured with immunoSEQ multiplex PCR; TCRdb has only the in-frame clones, and not every one. The sample shows 210,000 or so clones, around 75% of them seen only once. Material for sequencing was peripheral blood. Source of these receptors: a human donor in a cohort sampled during active COVID-19.

This clone was recorded once. The V gene is TRBV11-3, the J gene TRBJ1-2, with a possible D match to TRBD1 (5 bases). The V gene's germline CDR1 is SGHNT and CDR2 YENEEA. V dropped 5 bases and J dropped 8 bases, with 12 bases sitting between them. CDR3 size: 12 residues. CDR3 in amino acids: CASSDSGYGYTF. The CDR3 nucleotides read TGTGCCAGCAGCGACAGTGGGTACGGCTACACCTTC.

The rearrangement joins TRBV27 to TRBJ1-2; perhaps TRBD1 as D (5 bases). V was clipped by 6 bases and J by 7 bases, with 15 bases between them. The CDR3 contains 13 residues. The V gene's germline CDR1 is MNHEY and CDR2 SMNVEV (reference sequence). The CDR3 sequence is CASRPTGTVGYTF. CDR3 bases: TGTGCCAGCAGACCGACGGGGACTGTTGGCTACACCTTC.

This clone was observed a single time. The chain joins TRBV9 to TRBJ2-6; D not certain. The germline V gene has CDR1 SGDLS and CDR2 YYNGEE. The CDR3 is 15 residues long. With 0 bases removed from V and 0 bases from J, the gap between germline ends came to 4 bases. The CDR3 DNA reads as TGTGCCAGCAGCGTAGGTATCTCTGGGGCCAACGTCCTGACTTTC. Translation gives CASSVGISGANVLTF.

The V call is TRBV7-6, the J call TRBJ2-5, with TRBD2 matching over 12 bases. The CDR3 totals 17 residues. V dropped 1 base and J dropped 5; count of bases not matched to a gene: 8. CDR1 SGHVS and CDR2 FNYEAQ come from the germline V gene. In DNA form, the CDR3 reads TGTGCCAGCAGCTTAGAGCCTAGCGGGAGGGCCCGGGAGACCCAGTACTTC. Protein sequence: CASSLEPSGRARETQYF.

This clone came up once. The chain carries TRBV18 and TRBJ1-5; D gene uncertain. The CDR3 has 14 amino acids. The germline V gene has CDR1 KGHSH and CDR2 LQKENI. V lost 3 bases and J 0 bases, leaving 6 bases between the germline ends. The CDR3 DNA sequence: TGTGCCAGCTCACCCACATTTAGCAATCAGCCCCAGCATTTT. This encodes CASSPTFSNQPQHF.

This clone showed up just a few times. Within the sample, other DNA sequences also encode this same CDR3. The chain couples TRBV24-1 to TRBJ1-2, with 8 bases fitting TRBD1. J lost 4 bases, V lost 7 bases, and 4 bases had no gene match. The CDR3 has 13 amino acids. Germline assignment: CDR1 KGHDR and CDR2 SFDVKD. Written as DNA, the CDR3 is TGTGCCACCAGCCCCACAGGGGGCTATGGCTACACCTTC. Protein sequence: CATSPTGGYGYTF.

The chain couples TRBV28 to TRBJ2-1; 13 positions agree with TRBD2. In germline, CDR1 is MDHEN, CDR2 SYDVKM. The CDR3 spans 16 residues. Trimming cost V 4 bases and J 4 bases; bases outside gene matches: 4. The CDR3 coding sequence is TGTGCCAGCAGTTCTCCGACTAGCGGGAGGTACAATGAGCAGTTCTTC. Its translation is CASSSPTSGRYNEQFF.

The chain carries TRBV10-3 and TRBJ2-7; 13 bases map to TRBD2. V was clipped by 4 bases and J by 7 bases; unmatched bases: 4. The CDR3 consists of 14 residues. Germline CDR1 ENHRY, CDR2 SYGVKD. CDR3 bases: TGTGCCATCAGTGGGACTAGCGGGAGAAGTGAGCAGTACTTC. It yields the protein CAISGTSGRSEQYF.

The chain joins TRBV4-1 to TRBJ2-7; maybe TRBD2 (5 bases). CDR3 size: 12 residues. Germline V gene data show CDR1 as MGHRA and CDR2 as YSYEKL. Trimming cost V 1 base and J 5 bases, with 6 bases left between them. The CDR3 sequence: CASSQGRNEQYF. CDR3 coding DNA: TGCGCCAGCAGCCAAGGGAGGAACGAGCAGTACTTC.

The chain couples TRBV6-6 to TRBJ1-1; D is unresolved. Germline CDR1 and CDR2: MNHNY and SVGAGI (reference sequence). The CDR3 is made up of 15 amino acids. The V gene lost 0 bases and the J gene lost 1 base, with 9 bases spanning the gap. CDR3 nucleotide sequence: TGTGCCAGCAGTTACTCATTCGAGAGGAACACTGAAGCTTTCTTT. Its translation: CASSYSFERNTEAFF.

CDR3 residues: CASSPTTGGFEKLFF. Here the CDR3 DNA reads TGTGCCAGCAGCCCAACCACAGGGGGTTTTGAAAAACTGTTTTTT. The chain is built from TRBV5-6 and TRBJ1-4; 8 bases line up with TRBD1. The V gene's germline CDR1 is SGHDT and CDR2 YYEEEE. J was trimmed by 7 bases and V by 4 bases; bases with no gene match: 9. CDR3 length: 15 amino acids.

The V and J genes are TRBV5-4 and TRBJ1-6; TRBD1 agrees at 7 bases. The CDR3 consists of 14 residues. The germline V gene encodes CDR1 SGHNT and CDR2 YYREEE (reference sequence). Trimming at V came to 2 bases and at J to 6 bases, leaving 2 bases not matched to a gene. CDR3 region: CASSFAGGNSPLHF. Here the CDR3 DNA reads TGTGCCAGCAGCTTTGCAGGGGGTAATTCACCCCTCCACTTT.

The V call is TRBV19, the J call TRBJ1-5; the match to TRBD1 covers 11 bases. V lost 3 bases to trimming and J lost 3 bases; unmatched junction nucleotides: 7. This CDR3 spans 17 amino acids. Germline loops: CDR1 LNHDA, CDR2 SQIVND (reference sequence). Written as DNA, the CDR3 is TGTGCCAGTAGTATTCGGGACAGGGGGGTACTCAATCAGCCCCAGCATTTT. Amino acids: CASSIRDRGVLNQPQHF.

This chain connects TRBV27 to TRBJ2-7; tentatively, D is TRBD1 (6 bases). Between the trimmed V and J ends, which lost 4 bases and 0 bases, there was a span of 10 bases. There are 14 residues in the CDR3. In germline, CDR1 is MNHEY, CDR2 SMNVEV (reference sequence). The CDR3: CASSYRDTSYEQYF. The CDR3 nucleotides are TGTGCCAGCAGTTACCGGGACACCTCCTACGAGCAGTACTTC.

The V and J genes are TRBV3-1 (or the pseudogene TRBV3-2) and TRBJ1-4; D uncertain. This CDR3 comprises 16 residues. Germline V gene data show CDR1 as LGHDT and CDR2 as YNNKEL (reference sequence). V lost 4 bases and J lost 4, with 16 bases in between. The CDR3 spells CASSRGFRTGNEKLFF. CDR3 in DNA: TGTGCCAGCAGCCGAGGCTTCAGAACGGGTAATGAAAAACTGTTTTTT.

The V gene is TRBV27, the J gene TRBJ2-2; maybe TRBD1 (5 bases). The germline V gene has CDR1 MNHEY and CDR2 SMNVEV (reference sequence). The CDR3 contains 14 residues. Trimming left V 2 bases short and J 5 bases short, with 9 bases between. The CDR3 DNA is TGTGCCAGCAGTTTAGGCAGGGATACCGGGGAGCTGTTTTTT. Protein product: CASSLGRDTGELFF.

This rearrangement joins TRBV29-1 to TRBJ2-1; D possibly uses TRBD1 or TRBD2 (5 bases each). The CDR3 runs 13 residues. V lost 7 bases and J 7 bases, leaving 17 bases between the germline ends. CDR1 and CDR2 from the germline V gene are SQVTM and ANQGSEA. CDR3 protein: CSGGSRVRNEQFF. The DNA for the CDR3 is TGCAGCGGGGGGTCTCGGGTAAGGAATGAGCAGTTCTTC.

The genes are TRBV29-1 and TRBJ1-1; D is uncertain. Germline values: CDR1 SQVTM, CDR2 ANQGSEA. The CDR3 length is 12 residues. The V end was cut by 4 bases, the J end by 2 bases, with 8 bases between. The CDR3 loop is CSVARRNTEAFF. The DNA of the CDR3 is TGCAGCGTTGCCAGGCGCAACACTGAAGCTTTCTTT.

The CDR3 spells CASRPGGGHGTEAFF. CDR3 nucleotide sequence: TGTGCCAGCAGACCGGGAGGGGGCCATGGCACTGAAGCTTTCTTT. The J gene is TRBJ1-1, the V gene TRBV6-5, with 7 bases identical to TRBD1. Trimming at V came to 6 bases and at J to 4 bases, leaving 11 bases not matched to a gene. This CDR3 is 15 amino acids long. Looked up from germline, CDR1 is MNHEY and CDR2 is SVGAGI.

This clone has more than one count but fewer than ten. CDR3 in amino acids: CAIPGQGFGYTF. The CDR3 DNA sequence: TGTGCCATCCCGGGACAGGGATTCGGCTACACCTTC. V usage is TRBV10-3 and J usage is TRBJ1-2; 9 positions match TRBD1. The CDR3 runs 12 residues. The V and J ends lost 8 bases and 8 bases, in that order; junction bases with no gene match: 6. Germline lookup yields CDR1 ENHRY and CDR2 SYGVKD.

The chain couples TRBV7-2 to TRBJ2-1, with a possible D match to TRBD2 (5 bases). This CDR3 has 15 residues. V lost 1 base, J lost 6 bases, and 13 bases lay in between. The V gene's germline CDR1 is SGHTA and CDR2 FQGNSA. CDR3 sequence (DNA): TGTGCCAGCAGCTTAGACCCGGGGAACTCCAATGAGCAGTTCTTC. Its protein product is CASSLDPGNSNEQFF.